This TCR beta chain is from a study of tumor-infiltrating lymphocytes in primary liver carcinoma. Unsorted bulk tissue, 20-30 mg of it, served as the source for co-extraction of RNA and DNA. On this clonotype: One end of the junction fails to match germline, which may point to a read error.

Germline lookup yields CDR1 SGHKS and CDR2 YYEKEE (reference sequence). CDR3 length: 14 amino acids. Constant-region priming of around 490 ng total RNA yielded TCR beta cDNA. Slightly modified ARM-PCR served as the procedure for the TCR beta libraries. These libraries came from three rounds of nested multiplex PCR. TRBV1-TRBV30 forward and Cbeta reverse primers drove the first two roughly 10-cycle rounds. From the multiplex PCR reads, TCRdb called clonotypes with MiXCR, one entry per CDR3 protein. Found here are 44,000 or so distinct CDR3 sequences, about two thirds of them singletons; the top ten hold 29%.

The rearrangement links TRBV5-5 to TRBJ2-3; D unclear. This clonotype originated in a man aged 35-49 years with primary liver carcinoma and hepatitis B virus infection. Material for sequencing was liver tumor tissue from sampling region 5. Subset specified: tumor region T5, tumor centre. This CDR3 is CARSLDRATDMQYF. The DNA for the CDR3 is TGTGCCAGGAGCTTGGATCGGGCCACAGACATGCAGTATTTT.